The source of this T cell receptor (beta chain) is a study of T-cell reconstitution after alpha-beta-depleted transplantation in children (dated by TCRdb to between 2015 and 2016). Study-level background: Using TCR repertoire profiling, the study followed T-cell immune reconstitution in a quantitative way in children after TCRalphabeta/CD19-depleted allogeneic hematopoietic cell transplantation. Study-wide findings and limitations: In some patients, the high TCRbeta diversity seen at day 60 was put down to recipient T cells and intrathymic progenitors that had survived conditioning. About two months after transplant, the apparently early recovery of alphabetaT-cell counts reportedly depended on just several hundred clones that had expanded rapidly and came from non-depleted graft cells. Hyperexpanded clone frequencies declined over subsequent months; after one year, T-cell counts and TCRbeta diversity were mostly attributed to newly produced T cells.

Per the publication, the treatment or condition label means: allogeneic hematopoietic cell transplantation with graft depleted of TCRalphabeta T cells and CD19 B cells. TCRalphabeta/CD19-depleted allogeneic hematopoietic cell grafts were given to the transplant recipients, all of whom were children. This clonotype was detected many times. Its binding antigen is unknown. It has no much larger one-base neighbor in the sample; base qualities were not kept. Libraries were built with PCR. Sequenced using an Illumina HiSeq 2500. TCR libraries were prepared with molecular barcoding, using unique molecular identifiers to normalize TCRbeta repertoire quantification. The public reads were reanalyzed by TCRdb: fastp trimming at Q25, MiXCR alignment, in-frame beta chains only. When rows share a CDR3 protein, they turn into one entry using the most common DNA and genes. The sample contains under 300,000 distinct CDR3 sequences, about 9.9% of them found a single time. In total, the top ten clones hold around 22% of the sample.

The CDR3 runs 13 residues from the cysteine to the phenylalanine. CDR3 DNA only is kept here, 39 bases in frame from base 1. The germline V gene specifies SGHVS as CDR1 and FQNEAQ as CDR2. Deletion took 5 bases off V and 5 bases off J, with a span of 13 bases between the germline ends. The specimen comprised peripheral blood, sampled 180 days after TCRalphabeta/CD19-depleted stem cell transplant. Here the chain combines TRBV7-8 and TRBJ2-7; the D gene is perhaps TRBD1, from 5 matching bases. This receptor was identified in a male patient aged 2 to 10 who had a stem cell transplant for chronic granulomatous disease, so the T cells may come from the graft donor. CDR3 protein: CASSGGRVHEQYF. At the DNA level, the sequence is TGTGCCAGCAGCGGCGGCAGGGTGCACGAGCAGTACTTC.